The sequence of this T cell receptor beta chain was determined in a study of T cell changes during pregnancy in multiple sclerosis. TCRdb's copy holds only in-frame clones and misses some; the assay was immunoSEQ multiplex PCR. The data show 75,000 to 95,000 clones, with about 91% seen just once and 0.9% to 0.95% held by the top ten. With 4 bases removed from V and 14 bases from J, the gap between germline ends came to 17 bases. Germline V gene lookup returns CDR1 MDHEN and CDR2 SYDVKM. The CDR3 spans 12 residues. The source of this sequence is a female donor with multiple sclerosis, enrolled in a pregnancy study. The J gene is TRBJ1-2, the V gene TRBV28; D is unclear. Sample: peripheral blood, taken before pregnancy. The CDR3 region is CASSSANVPGTF. The CDR3, as DNA: TGTGCCAGCAGTTCCGCCAACGTTCCCGGGACCTTC.